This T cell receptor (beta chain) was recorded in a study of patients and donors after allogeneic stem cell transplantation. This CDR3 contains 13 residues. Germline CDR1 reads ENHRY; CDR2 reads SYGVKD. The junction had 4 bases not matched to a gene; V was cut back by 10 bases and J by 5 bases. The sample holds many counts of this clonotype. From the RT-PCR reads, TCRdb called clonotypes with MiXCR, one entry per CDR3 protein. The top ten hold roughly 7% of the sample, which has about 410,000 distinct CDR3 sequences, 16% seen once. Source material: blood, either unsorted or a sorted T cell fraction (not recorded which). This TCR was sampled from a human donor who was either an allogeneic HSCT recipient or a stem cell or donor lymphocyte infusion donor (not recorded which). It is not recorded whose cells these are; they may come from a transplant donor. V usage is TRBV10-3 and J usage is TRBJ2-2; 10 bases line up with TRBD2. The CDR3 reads CATWTSGTGELFF. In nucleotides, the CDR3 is TGTGCCACCTGGACTAGCGGAACCGGGGAGCTGTTTTTT.